The clone carrying this T cell receptor (beta chain) was picked up one time. The V gene lost 6 bases and the J gene lost 4 bases, with 15 bases spanning the gap. The CDR3 extends over 14 amino acids. Germline V CDR1 and CDR2: MNHNS, SASEGT. The data were obtained in a study of cytomegalovirus exposure and HLA in healthy donors. Study in general: Early released data had about 85 million unique TCRs, all coming from HLA-typed donors.

In the PCR, 60 Vbeta and 13 Jbeta primers were used. Clones were sequenced by immunoSEQ multiplex PCR, and TCRdb holds only the in-frame ones, with some missing. This sample has about 98,000 clones; 50% to 70% occur once, and the top ten carry more than 4.5%. The source material was PBMCs. The receptor was derived from a human donor in good health. The chain recombines TRBV6-1 with TRBJ1-1, with a possible D match to TRBD1 (5 bases). The DNA of the CDR3 is TGTGCCAGCAGAGGGGCCGATTGGGGCACTGAAGCTTTCTTT. Translated, it gives CASRGADWGTEAFF.